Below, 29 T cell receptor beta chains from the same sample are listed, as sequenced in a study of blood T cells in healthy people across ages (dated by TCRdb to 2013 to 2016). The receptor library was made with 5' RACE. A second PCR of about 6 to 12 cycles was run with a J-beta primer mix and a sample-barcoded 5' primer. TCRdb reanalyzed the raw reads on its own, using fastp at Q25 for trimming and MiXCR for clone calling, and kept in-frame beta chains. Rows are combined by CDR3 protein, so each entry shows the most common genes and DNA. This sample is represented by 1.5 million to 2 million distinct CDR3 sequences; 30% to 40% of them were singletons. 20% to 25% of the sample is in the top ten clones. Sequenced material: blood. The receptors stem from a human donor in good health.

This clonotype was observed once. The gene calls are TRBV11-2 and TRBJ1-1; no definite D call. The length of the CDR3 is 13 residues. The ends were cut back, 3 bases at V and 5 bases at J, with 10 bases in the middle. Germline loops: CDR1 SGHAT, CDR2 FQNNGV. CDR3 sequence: CASSFQVWTEAFF. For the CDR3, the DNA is TGTGCCAGCAGCTTCCAGGTATGGACTGAAGCTTTCTTT.

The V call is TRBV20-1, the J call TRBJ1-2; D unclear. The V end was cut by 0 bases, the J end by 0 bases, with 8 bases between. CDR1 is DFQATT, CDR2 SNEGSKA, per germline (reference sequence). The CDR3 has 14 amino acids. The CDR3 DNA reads TGCAGTGCTAGAGATCGAGAGACTAACTATGGCTACACCTTC. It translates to CSARDRETNYGYTF.

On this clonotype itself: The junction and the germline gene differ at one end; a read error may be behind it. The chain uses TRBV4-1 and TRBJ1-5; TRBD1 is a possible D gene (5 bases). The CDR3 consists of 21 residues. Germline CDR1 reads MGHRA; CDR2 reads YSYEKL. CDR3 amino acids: CASSQDPAGAPLKNSNQPQHF. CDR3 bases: TGCGCCAGCAGCCAAGACCCCGCCGGGGCTCCTCTCAAAAATAGCAACCAGCCCCAGCATTTT.

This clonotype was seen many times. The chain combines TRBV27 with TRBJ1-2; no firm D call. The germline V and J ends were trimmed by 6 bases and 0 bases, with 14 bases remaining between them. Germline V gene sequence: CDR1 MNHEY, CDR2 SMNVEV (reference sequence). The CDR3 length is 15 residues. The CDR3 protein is CASSPSPGPNYGYTF. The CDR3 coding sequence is TGTGCCAGCAGCCCATCCCCCGGGCCTAACTATGGCTACACCTTC.

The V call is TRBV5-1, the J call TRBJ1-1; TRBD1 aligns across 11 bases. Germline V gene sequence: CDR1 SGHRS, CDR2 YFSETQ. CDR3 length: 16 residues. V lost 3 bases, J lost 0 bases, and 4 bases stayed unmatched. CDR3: CASSSGTGGVNTEAFF. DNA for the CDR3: TGCGCCAGCAGCTCCGGGACAGGGGGGGTGAACACTGAAGCTTTCTTT.

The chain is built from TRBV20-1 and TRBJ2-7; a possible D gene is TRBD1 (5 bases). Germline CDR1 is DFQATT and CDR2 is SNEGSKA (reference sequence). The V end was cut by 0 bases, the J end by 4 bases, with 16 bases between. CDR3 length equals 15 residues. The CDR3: CSARDQGQEIYEQYF. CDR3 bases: TGCAGTGCTAGAGATCAGGGTCAGGAGATTTACGAGCAGTACTTC.

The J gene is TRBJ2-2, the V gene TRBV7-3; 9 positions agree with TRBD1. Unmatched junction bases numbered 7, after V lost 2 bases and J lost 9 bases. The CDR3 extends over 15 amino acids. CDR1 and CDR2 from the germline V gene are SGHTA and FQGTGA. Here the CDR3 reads CASSLGTGLSRELFF. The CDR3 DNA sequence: TGTGCCAGCAGCTTAGGGACAGGGTTATCGCGGGAGCTGTTTTTT.

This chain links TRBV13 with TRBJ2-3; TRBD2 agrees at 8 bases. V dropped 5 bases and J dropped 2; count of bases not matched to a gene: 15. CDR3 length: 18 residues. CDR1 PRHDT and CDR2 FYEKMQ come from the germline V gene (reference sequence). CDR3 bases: TGTGCCAGCAGCCTAAGACTAGAAGAGCGGGGGCTCACAGATACGCAGTATTTT. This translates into CASSLRLEERGLTDTQYF.

The CDR3 sequence is CSVTTGLSYNEQFF. The CDR3 coding sequence is TGCAGTGTAACGACGGGGTTGTCCTACAATGAGCAGTTCTTC. V is TRBV20-1 and J is TRBJ2-1, with D possibly being TRBD2 (5 bases). Germline lookup yields CDR1 DFQATT and CDR2 SNEGSKA (reference sequence). V dropped 7 bases and J dropped 1 base, with 14 bases sitting between them. The CDR3 consists of 14 residues.

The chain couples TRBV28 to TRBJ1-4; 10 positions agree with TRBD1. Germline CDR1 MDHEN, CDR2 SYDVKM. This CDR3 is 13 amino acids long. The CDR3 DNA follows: TGTGCGGGCCGGGACAGGGGTAATGAAAAACTGTTTTTT. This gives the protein CAGRDRGNEKLFF.

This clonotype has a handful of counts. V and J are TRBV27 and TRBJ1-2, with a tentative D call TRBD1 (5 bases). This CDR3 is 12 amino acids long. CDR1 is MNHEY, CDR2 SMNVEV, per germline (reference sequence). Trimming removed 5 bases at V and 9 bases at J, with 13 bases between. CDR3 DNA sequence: TGTGCCAGCAGTCCCCCCCAGGGAAGCTACACCTTC. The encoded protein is CASSPPQGSYTF.

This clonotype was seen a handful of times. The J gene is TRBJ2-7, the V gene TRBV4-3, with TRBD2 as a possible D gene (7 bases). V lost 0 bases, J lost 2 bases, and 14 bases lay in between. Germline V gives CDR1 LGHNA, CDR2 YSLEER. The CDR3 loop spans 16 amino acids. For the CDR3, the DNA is TGCGCCAGCAGCCAAGACTGGGAGGGGGAGACCTACGAGCAGTACTTC. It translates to CASSQDWEGETYEQYF.

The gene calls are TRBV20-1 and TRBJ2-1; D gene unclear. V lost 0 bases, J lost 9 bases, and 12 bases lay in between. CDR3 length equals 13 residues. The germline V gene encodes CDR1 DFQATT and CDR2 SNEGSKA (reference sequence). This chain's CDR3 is CSARDTRYGEQFF. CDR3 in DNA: TGCAGTGCTAGAGATACCCGCTACGGTGAGCAGTTCTTC.

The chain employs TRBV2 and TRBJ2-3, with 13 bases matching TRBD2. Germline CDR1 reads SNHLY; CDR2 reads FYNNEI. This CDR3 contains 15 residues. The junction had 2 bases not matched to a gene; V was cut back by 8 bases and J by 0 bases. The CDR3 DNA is TGTGCCAGCCTACTAGCGGGGGGGAGCACAGATACGCAGTATTTT. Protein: CASLLAGGSTDTQYF. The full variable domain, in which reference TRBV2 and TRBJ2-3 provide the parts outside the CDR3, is EPEVTQTPSHQVTQMGQEVILRCVPISNHLYFYWYRQILGQKVEFLVSFYNNEISEKSEIFDDQFSVERPDGSNFTLKIRSTKLEDSAMYFCASLLAGGSTDTQYFGPGTRLTVL.

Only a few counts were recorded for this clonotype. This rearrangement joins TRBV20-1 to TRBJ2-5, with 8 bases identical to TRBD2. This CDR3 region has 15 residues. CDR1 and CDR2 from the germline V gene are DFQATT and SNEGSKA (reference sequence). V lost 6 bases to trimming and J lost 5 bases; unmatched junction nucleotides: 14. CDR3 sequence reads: CSATIPWTSRETQYF. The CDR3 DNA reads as TGCAGTGCCACCATCCCGTGGACTAGCAGGGAGACCCAGTACTTC.

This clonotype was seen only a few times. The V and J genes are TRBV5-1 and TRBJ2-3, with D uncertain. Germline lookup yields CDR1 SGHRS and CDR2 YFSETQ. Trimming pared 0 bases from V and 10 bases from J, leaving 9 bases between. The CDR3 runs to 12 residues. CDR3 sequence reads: CASSLDLDAQYF. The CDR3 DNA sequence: TGCGCCAGCAGCTTGGACCTGGATGCGCAGTATTTT.

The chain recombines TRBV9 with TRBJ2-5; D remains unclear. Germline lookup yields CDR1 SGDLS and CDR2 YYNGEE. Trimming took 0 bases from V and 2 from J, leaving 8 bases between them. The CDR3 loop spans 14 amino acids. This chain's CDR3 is CASSVAVGQETQYF. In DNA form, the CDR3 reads TGTGCCAGCAGCGTAGCGGTAGGACAAGAGACCCAGTACTTC.

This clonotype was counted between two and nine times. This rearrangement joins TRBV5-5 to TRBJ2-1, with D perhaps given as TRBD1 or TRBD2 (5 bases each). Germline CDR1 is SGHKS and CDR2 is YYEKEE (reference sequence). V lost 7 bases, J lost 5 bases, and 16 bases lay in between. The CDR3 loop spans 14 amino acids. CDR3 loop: CASSHTGADNEQFF. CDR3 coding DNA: TGTGCCAGCTCCCACACCGGGGCAGACAATGAGCAGTTCTTC.

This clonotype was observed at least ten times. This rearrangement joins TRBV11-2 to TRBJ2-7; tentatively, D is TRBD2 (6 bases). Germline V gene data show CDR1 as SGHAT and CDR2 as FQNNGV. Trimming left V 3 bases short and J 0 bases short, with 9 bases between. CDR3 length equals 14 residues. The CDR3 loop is CASSLRGRSYEQYF. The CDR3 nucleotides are TGTGCCAGCAGCTTGCGGGGACGCTCCTACGAGCAGTACTTC.

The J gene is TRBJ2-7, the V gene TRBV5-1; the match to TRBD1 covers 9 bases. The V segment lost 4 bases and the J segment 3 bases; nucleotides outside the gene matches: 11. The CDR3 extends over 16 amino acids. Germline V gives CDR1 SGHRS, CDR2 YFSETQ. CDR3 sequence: CASSALSGTGSYEQYF. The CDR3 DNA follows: TGCGCCAGCAGCGCATTATCCGGGACAGGGAGCTACGAGCAGTACTTC.

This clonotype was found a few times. CDR3 residues: CSARDWRRGSQETQYF. DNA of the CDR3: TGCAGTGCTAGAGATTGGAGGCGGGGATCCCAAGAGACCCAGTACTTC. This chain uses TRBV20-1 with TRBJ2-5, with a possible D match to TRBD2 (6 bases). The CDR3 totals 16 residues. V was trimmed by 0 bases and J by 1 base, leaving 15 bases between them. Germline V gene sequence: CDR1 DFQATT, CDR2 SNEGSKA (reference sequence).

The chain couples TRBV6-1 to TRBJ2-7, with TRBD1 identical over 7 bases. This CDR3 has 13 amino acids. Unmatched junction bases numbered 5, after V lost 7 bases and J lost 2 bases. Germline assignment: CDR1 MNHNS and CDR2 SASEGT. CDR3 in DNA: TGTGCCAGCACCGGGACAGAGACCTACGAGCAGTACTTC. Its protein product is CASTGTETYEQYF.

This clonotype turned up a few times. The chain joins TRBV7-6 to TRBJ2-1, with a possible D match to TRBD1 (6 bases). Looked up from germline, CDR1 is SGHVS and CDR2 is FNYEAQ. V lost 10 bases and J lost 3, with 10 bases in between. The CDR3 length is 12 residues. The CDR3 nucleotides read TGTGCCAACAGGGTATGCTACAATGAGCAGTTCTTC. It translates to CANRVCYNEQFF.

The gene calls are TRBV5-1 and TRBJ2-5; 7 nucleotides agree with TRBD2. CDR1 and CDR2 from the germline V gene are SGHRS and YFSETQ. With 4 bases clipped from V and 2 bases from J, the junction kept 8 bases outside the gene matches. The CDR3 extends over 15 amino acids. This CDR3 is CASSNDPSGQETQYF. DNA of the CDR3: TGCGCCAGCAGCAACGACCCTAGCGGTCAAGAGACCCAGTACTTC.

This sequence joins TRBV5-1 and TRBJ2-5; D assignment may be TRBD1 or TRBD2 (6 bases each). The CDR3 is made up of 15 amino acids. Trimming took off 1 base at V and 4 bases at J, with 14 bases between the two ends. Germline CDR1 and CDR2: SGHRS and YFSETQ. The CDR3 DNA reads TGCGCCAGCAGCTTGATTTCCAGGGGAGGAGAGACCCAGTACTTC. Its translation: CASSLISRGGETQYF.

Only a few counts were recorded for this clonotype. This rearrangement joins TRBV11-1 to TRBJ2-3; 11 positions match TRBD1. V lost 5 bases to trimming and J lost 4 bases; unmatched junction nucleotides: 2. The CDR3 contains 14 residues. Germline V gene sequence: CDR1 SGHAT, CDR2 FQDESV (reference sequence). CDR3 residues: CASSRDRGSDTQYF. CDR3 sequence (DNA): TGTGCCAGCAGCCGGGACAGGGGGTCAGATACGCAGTATTTT.

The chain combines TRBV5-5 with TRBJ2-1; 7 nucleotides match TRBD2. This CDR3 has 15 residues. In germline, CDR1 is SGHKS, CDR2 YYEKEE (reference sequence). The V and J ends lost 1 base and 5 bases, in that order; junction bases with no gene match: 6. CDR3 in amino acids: CASSLWLAVNNEQFF. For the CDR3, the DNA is TGTGCCAGCAGCTTGTGGCTAGCGGTGAACAATGAGCAGTTCTTC.

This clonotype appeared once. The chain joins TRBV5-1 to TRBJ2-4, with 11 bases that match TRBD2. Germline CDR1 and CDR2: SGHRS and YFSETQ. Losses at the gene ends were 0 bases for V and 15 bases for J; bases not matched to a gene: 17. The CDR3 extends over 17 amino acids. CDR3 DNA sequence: TGCGCCAGCAGCTTGGGGGCTAGCGGGGGGCTAAGCTACGAGCGGTACTTC. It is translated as CASSLGASGGLSYERYF.

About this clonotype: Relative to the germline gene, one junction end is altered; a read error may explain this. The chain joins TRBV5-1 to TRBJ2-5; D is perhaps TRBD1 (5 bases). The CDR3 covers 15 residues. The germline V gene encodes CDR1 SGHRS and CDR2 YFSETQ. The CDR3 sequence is CAGSKIQATQETQYF. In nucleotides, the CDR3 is TGCGCCGGCAGCAAAATACAGGCGACCCAAGAGACTCAGTACTTC.